Following are 11 T cell receptor beta chains from one sample sequenced in a study of CD8 T cells in ankylosing spondylitis. TCRdb independently ran MiXCR on the 5' RACE reads; one entry per CDR3 protein. The table has fewer than 200,000 distinct CDR3 sequences, approximately 20% seen once. The sequencing input was blood, either unsorted or a sorted T cell fraction (not recorded which). These receptors originate from a male donor with ankylosing spondylitis or in good health (not recorded which).

The chain carries TRBV29-1 and TRBJ2-2; 14 bases match TRBD2. V lost 4 bases and J lost 3; bases outside the gene matches: 7. The CDR3 is made up of 17 amino acids. The germline V gene has CDR1 SQVTM and CDR2 ANQGSEA. The CDR3 loop is CSVGGLAGGGDTGELFF. In DNA, the CDR3 is TGCAGCGTTGGCGGACTAGCGGGAGGAGGGGACACCGGGGAGCTGTTTTTT.

Notes on this clonotype: At one of its ends the junction is not consistent with the germline gene, which may arise from a read error. The J gene is TRBJ2-1, the V gene TRBV7-9; 7 nucleotides agree with TRBD1. Per germline, CDR1 SEHNR and CDR2 FQNEAQ (reference sequence). CDR3 length equals 17 residues. The CDR3 DNA reads TGTGCCAGCAGCTTACCGAACAGGGGACAACTCCACAATGATCAGTTCTTC. Its translation is CASSLPNRGQLHNDQFF.

Comments on this clonotype: A single base separates this from a much larger clone, so it may be a read error. V usage is TRBV20-1 and J usage is TRBJ1-5; D is unresolved. The J call is doubtful: the DNA matches TRBJ2-3 better. The CDR3 is 12 residues long. Germline V lookup: CDR1 DFQATT, CDR2 SNEGSKA (reference sequence). The CDR3 DNA sequence: TGCAGTGTCCCTGGATCCGATCAGCCCCAGTATTTT. This codes for CSVPGSDQPQYF.

This clonotype occurred many times. The J gene is TRBJ2-6, the V gene TRBV2, with 9 bases fitting TRBD1. In germline, CDR1 is SNHLY, CDR2 FYNNEI. The V gene end was trimmed by 7 bases and the J gene end by 0 bases; junction bases not matched to a gene: 7. CDR3 length: 17 residues. CDR3 coding DNA: TGTGCCAGCATGGGACAGGGCTTTTTCTCTGGGGCCAACGTCCTGACTTTC. Amino acids: CASMGQGFFSGANVLTF.

In the case of this clonotype: Relative to the germline gene, one junction end is altered; a read error may explain this. V is TRBV20-1 and J is TRBJ2-7, with 12 nucleotides matching TRBD2. Germline V CDR1 and CDR2: DFQATT, SNEGSKA (reference sequence). The CDR3 covers 16 residues. In nucleotides, the CDR3 is TGCTGTGCTAGAGGTCCTAGCGGGAGGGCCGTTTACGGGCAGTACTTC. Translated, it gives CCARGPSGRAVYGQYF.

This clonotype has a handful of counts. V is TRBV11-2 and J is TRBJ2-1; 7 bases fit TRBD2. V was pared by 10 bases and J by 4 bases, with 10 bases of the junction left unmatched. The CDR3 is made up of 14 amino acids. In germline, CDR1 is SGHAT, CDR2 FQNNGV. The CDR3 DNA sequence: TGTGCCACCGGTAACCTAGCGGCATACAATGAGCAGTTCTTC. Translating gives CATGNLAAYNEQFF.

This clonotype has just a few counts. The J gene is TRBJ2-1, the V gene TRBV5-1; perhaps TRBD1 as D (6 bases). Trimming shortened V by 0 bases and J by 7 bases, and 14 bases separated the two germline ends. Germline CDR1 SGHRS, CDR2 YFSETQ. The CDR3 consists of 15 residues. The CDR3 DNA is TGCGCCAGCAGCTTGGCATCGGCAGGGGTGAATGAGCAGTTCTTC. This gives the protein CASSLASAGVNEQFF.

As to this clonotype: Germline and junction disagree at one end, which may indicate a read error. V is TRBV5-1 and J is TRBJ2-3; TRBD1 might be the D (6 bases). The CDR3 is made up of 15 amino acids. Germline-derived CDR1 and CDR2 are SGHRS and YFSETQ. In DNA, the CDR3 is TGCGCCAGCAGCTTGGGAGGGGGAAGCACAGATATGCAGTATTTT. It specifies CASSLGGGSTDMQYF.

This clonotype was detected ten times or more. The rearrangement joins TRBV3-1 to TRBJ1-6, with D unclear. The germline CDR1 and CDR2 sequences are LGHDT and YNNKEL (reference sequence). Trimming took off 0 bases at V and 9 bases at J, with 6 bases between the two ends. The CDR3 consists of 13 residues. The CDR3 here is CASSQDRLSPLHF. The CDR3 nucleotides read TGTGCCAGCAGCCAAGATCGGCTTTCACCCCTCCACTTT.

This clonotype was seen a few times. This could be a read error, since a much larger clone is one nucleotide away. The rearrangement joins TRBV20-1 to TRBJ1-5, with TRBD1 identical over 9 bases. TRBJ2-3 matches the DNA end more closely, so the J call is doubtful. CDR1 and CDR2 (germline): DFQATT, SNEGSKA (reference sequence). CDR3 length equals 16 residues. The CDR3 DNA follows: TGCAGTGCTAGACACTTCCCCGGGACAGGGTATCAGCCCCAGTATTTT. It translates to CSARHFPGTGYQPQYF.

This clonotype was counted at least ten times. The V and J genes are TRBV5-1 and TRBJ2-2; unclear D gene. The length of the CDR3 is 14 residues. With 0 bases removed from V and 1 base from J, the gap between germline ends came to 4 bases. The germline V gene has CDR1 SGHRS and CDR2 YFSETQ. The CDR3 loop reads CASSLDGNTGELFF. In DNA form, the CDR3 reads TGCGCCAGCAGCTTGGACGGGAACACCGGGGAGCTGTTTTTT.